This TCR beta chain emerged from a study of shared clonotypes between healthy human individuals. The repertoire was sequenced with immunoSEQ multiplex PCR; TCRdb's copy has only in-frame clones and lacks some. The table records 600,000 to 750,000 clones, 72% of them present only once. This CDR3 region has 13 residues. Between the trimmed V and J ends, which lost 6 bases and 0 bases, there was a span of 9 bases. Germline assignment: CDR1 MDHEN and CDR2 SYDVKM. In the case of this clone: A much larger clone differs by one base, so this may be a read error.

The V and J genes are TRBV28 and TRBJ2-7, with unresolved D. The sequence derives from a woman under 40 in good health. The sample comprised memory CD4+ T cells sorted from blood. Subset: CD45RA-negative fraction. This CDR3 reads CASSRPHSYEQYF. CDR3 in DNA: TGTGCCAGCAGCCGGCCCCACTCCTACGAGCAGTACTTC.